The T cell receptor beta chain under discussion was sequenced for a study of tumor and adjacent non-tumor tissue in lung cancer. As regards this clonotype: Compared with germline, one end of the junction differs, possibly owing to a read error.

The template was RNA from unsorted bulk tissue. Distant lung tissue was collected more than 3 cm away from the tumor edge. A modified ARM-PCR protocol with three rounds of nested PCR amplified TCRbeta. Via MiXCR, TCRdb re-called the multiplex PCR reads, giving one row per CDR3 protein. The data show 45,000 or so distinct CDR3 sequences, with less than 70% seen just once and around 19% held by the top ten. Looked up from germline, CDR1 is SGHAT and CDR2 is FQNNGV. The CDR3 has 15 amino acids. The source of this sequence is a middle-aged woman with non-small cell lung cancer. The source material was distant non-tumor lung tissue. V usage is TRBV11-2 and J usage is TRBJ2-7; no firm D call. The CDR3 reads CASSAEGSSAYGQYF. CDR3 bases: TGTGCCAGCAGCGCAGAAGGTTCGAGTGCCTACGGGCAGTACTTC. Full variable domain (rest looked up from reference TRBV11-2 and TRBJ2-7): EAGVAQSPRYKIIEKRQSVAFWCNPISGHATLYWYQQILGQGPKLLIQFQNNGVVDDSQLPKDRFSAERLKGVDSTLKIQPAKLEDSAVYLCASSAEGSSAYGQYFGPGTRLTVT.